This TCR beta chain was captured by sequencing in a study of vaccination and CD4 T cells after COVID-19. Study-wide context: Nasal swab PCR showed SARS-CoV-2 in convalescent patients, roughly ten with mild and one with severe disease.

This clonotype appeared a few times. What it binds is not known. The Oncomine TCR Beta short-read assay sequenced DNA from cultured CD4+ T cells. TCRdb processed the PCR reads anew with MiXCR; each CDR3 protein has one entry. The top ten clones hold around 20% of a sample with about 17,000 distinct CDR3 sequences, roughly 44% of them seen once. The V segment lost 6 bases and the J segment 11 bases; nucleotides outside the gene matches: 16. The CDR3 loop spans 15 amino acids. The time point was: late sampling 161 to 241 days after vaccination in three convalescent patients. The treatment here: roughly nine-day PBMC culture with coronavirus spike peptide pools or control peptides (ViraFEST assay). Peptide-pool expansion of antigen-specific T cells preceded TCR sequencing in ViraFEST.

The specimen was CD4+ T cells from blood, cultured in vitro, collected about 7 months after SARS-CoV-2 vaccination. The chain combines TRBV12-3 or TRBV12-4 with TRBJ1-5, with TRBD1 identical over 7 bases. The TCR originated in a human donor who had recovered from COVID-19. The CDR3 DNA follows: TGTGCCAGCAGCCGTCGGGACAGAAACAACCCTGCCCAGCATTTT. Its translation: CASSRRDRNNPAQHF.